Each of the 2 T cell receptor beta chains below was sequenced from the same sample in a study of T cells in tumors after PD-1 blockade (dated by TCRdb to the late 2010s). The sample's time point label, decoded: after anti-PD-1 therapy. The library was obtained by the immunoSEQ multiplex PCR assay. TCRdb re-hosts the immuneACCESS table, in-frame sequences only. Its copies lack some clones; in the studies checked, an unresolved V gene accounts for under half of them, and the cause for the rest is not known. The sample table contains 6,500 to 9,500 clones; only one count was recorded for approximately 70% of them. The top ten hold 7% to 10% of the sample. The sequences come from tumor tissue, collected after anti-PD-1 treatment. Every receptor here comes from a human donor with basal cell carcinoma.

The V and J genes are TRBV19 and TRBJ2-2, with 8 bases lining up with TRBD1. Trimming took 9 bases from V and 3 from J; bases not matched to a gene: 9. Germline assignment: CDR1 LNHDA and CDR2 SQIVND (reference sequence). The CDR3 runs 15 residues. For the CDR3, the DNA is TGTGCCAGCGGACAGGGCCAAGCATACACCGGGGAGCTGTTTTTT. This encodes CASGQGQAYTGELFF.

This clone was counted only a few times. V gene TRBV6-5 combines with J gene TRBJ2-7; 8 bases are a match to TRBD1. Germline lookup yields CDR1 MNHEY and CDR2 SVGAGI. J lost 5 bases, V lost 5 bases, and 8 bases had no gene match. This CDR3 is built from 14 residues. CDR3 protein: CASSRSTGGHEQYF. DNA of the CDR3: TGTGCCAGCAGTAGATCCACAGGGGGACACGAGCAGTACTTC.